This entry lists 25 T cell receptor beta chains sequenced from one sample in a study of CD8+CD57+ T cells in acquired aplastic anemia (dated by TCRdb to the late 2010s). The sequencing machine was an Illumina HiSeq 2000. TCR beta VDJ combination and CDR3 sequence profiling used genomic DNA as the template. TCRdb's own reprocessing of the public reads used fastp at Q25 and MiXCR and kept productive beta chains. Every CDR3 protein is listed once, alongside the most common genes and DNA of its rows. The table for this sample lists fewer than 150,000 distinct CDR3 sequences; 48% of them were counted only once. Roughly 2.6% of the sample is held by the ten biggest clonotypes. Sequencing input: sorted CD4+, CD8+, or CD8+CD57+ T cells (not recorded which) from PBMCs. These receptors all come from a human donor in good health, serving as a control.

This clonotype was seen at least ten times. V gene TRBV5-6 combines with J gene TRBJ1-5; a possible D gene is TRBD1 (6 bases). Germline lookup yields CDR1 SGHDT and CDR2 YYEEEE. The CDR3 contains 16 residues. Trimming shortened V by 0 bases and J by 10 bases, and 20 bases separated the two germline ends. CDR3 protein: CASSLGGGESAFPQHF. In DNA, the CDR3 is TGTGCCAGCAGCTTGGGGGGGGGCGAATCCGCGTTTCCCCAGCATTTT. The full variable domain, completed using reference TRBV5-6 and TRBJ1-5, is DAGVTQSPTHLIKTRGQQVTLRCSPKSGHDTVSWYQQALGQGPQFIFQYYEEEERQRGNFPDRFSGHQFPNYSSELNVNALLLGDSALYLCASSLGGGESAFPQHFGDGTRLSIL.

Many counts were recorded for this clonotype. The V gene is TRBV20-1, the J gene TRBJ2-7; the D is unclear. The ends were cut back, 3 bases at V and 2 bases at J, with 11 bases in the middle. CDR3 length equals 13 residues. Germline V CDR1 and CDR2: DFQATT, SNEGSKA (reference sequence). The chain's CDR3 is CSASVSQTYEQYF. The CDR3 nucleotides are TGCAGTGCTAGTGTGAGCCAGACCTACGAGCAGTACTTC.

On this clonotype: This sequence may be a read error, since a much larger clone differs from it by one base. Given the absence of the conserved phenylalanine or tryptophan at the CDR3 end, a read error is likely. J is TRBJ1-2 and V is TRBV3-1; TRBD1 might be the D (5 bases). CDR3 length: 14 amino acids. The V gene lost 3 bases and the J gene lost 3 bases, with 11 bases spanning the gap. Germline values: CDR1 LGHDT, CDR2 YNNKEL (reference sequence). The CDR3 here is CASSHLDRHYGYTL. The CDR3 coding sequence is TGTGCCAGCAGCCACTTAGACAGACACTATGGCTACACCCTC.

Remarks on this clonotype: Being one base from a much bigger clone, this may be a read error. The V call is TRBV6-5, the J call TRBJ1-2, with unresolved D. CDR3 length: 17 residues. Germline V CDR1 and CDR2: MNHEY, SVGAGI. CDR3 coding DNA: TGTGCCAGCAATTATCCCCTCGGGCGGCCTGCTAACCATGGCTACACCTTC. As protein: CASNYPLGRPANHGYTF.

The table lists this clonotype with many counts. The genes are TRBV10-3 and TRBJ1-5; D ambiguous. Deletions cut 6 bases from V and 6 bases from J, with 21 bases between. This CDR3 has 16 residues. Germline loops: CDR1 ENHRY, CDR2 SYGVKD. This chain's CDR3 is CAISGSDAGGTQPQHF. The CDR3 nucleotides are TGTGCCATCAGCGGCTCAGACGCCGGTGGCACTCAGCCCCAGCATTTT.

The chain combines TRBV11-2 with TRBJ1-6; D is uncertain. Germline loops: CDR1 SGHAT, CDR2 FQNNGV. This CDR3 is built from 14 residues. The V gene lost 1 base and the J gene lost 8 bases, with 9 bases spanning the gap. The CDR3, as DNA: TGTGCCAGCAGCTTAGGGGCGAGTCATTCACCCCTCCACTTT. Protein sequence: CASSLGASHSPLHF. The full variable domain, completed using reference TRBV11-2 and TRBJ1-6, is EAGVAQSPRYKIIEKRQSVAFWCNPISGHATLYWYQQILGQGPKLLIQFQNNGVVDDSQLPKDRFSAERLKGVDSTLKIQPAKLEDSAVYLCASSLGASHSPLHFGNGTRLTVT.

This clonotype was seen more than once but under ten times. This chain joins TRBV7-2 and TRBJ1-5; 8 bases line up with TRBD1. This CDR3 has 15 residues. The V and J ends lost 4 bases and 6 bases, in that order; junction bases with no gene match: 8. The germline V gene has CDR1 SGHTA and CDR2 FQGNSA. CDR3 protein: CASSSRTGPGQPQHF. The CDR3 bases are TGTGCCAGCAGCTCGCGGACAGGGCCAGGTCAGCCCCAGCATTTT.

The sample holds many counts of this clonotype. This sequence joins TRBV4-1 and TRBJ2-5; possible D gene TRBD2, 6 bases. V was trimmed by 1 base and J by 5 bases, leaving 14 bases between them. This CDR3 contains 15 residues. Germline loops: CDR1 MGHRA, CDR2 YSYEKL. CDR3 loop: CASSQGPLGGETQYF. In nucleotides, the CDR3 is TGCGCCAGCAGCCAAGGCCCCCTTGGGGGGGAGACCCAGTACTTC.

A note on this clonotype: Germline and junction disagree at one end, which may indicate a read error. The V gene is TRBV7-3, the J gene TRBJ2-7, with TRBD1 matching 9 bases. CDR3 length equals 14 residues. CDR1 and CDR2 (germline): SGHTA, FQGTGA. The CDR3 loop is CVSSLFGTGHEQYF. The CDR3 DNA sequence: TGTGTCAGCAGCTTATTCGGGACAGGGCATGAGCAGTACTTC. Together with reference TRBV7-3 and TRBJ2-7, the CDR3 gives the full variable domain: GAGVSQTPSNKVTEKGKYVELRCDPISGHTALYWYRQSLGQGPEFLIYFQGTGAADDSGLPNDRFFAVRPEGSVSTLKIQRTERGDSAVYLCVSSLFGTGHEQYFGPGTRLTVT.

The chain couples TRBV11-2 to TRBJ1-6, with D hard to call. V lost 4 bases and J lost 8, with 9 bases in between. This CDR3 is built from 13 residues. Germline V gene sequence: CDR1 SGHAT, CDR2 FQNNGV. CDR3 residues: CASSSSPDSPLHF. DNA of the CDR3: TGTGCCAGCAGCTCCTCCCCCGATTCACCCCTCCACTTT.

This chain uses TRBV4-3 with TRBJ2-7; D perhaps matches TRBD1 (6 bases). The germline CDR1 and CDR2 sequences are LGHNA and YSLEER. V lost 0 bases, J lost 2 bases, and 8 bases lay in between. The CDR3 has 14 residues. The CDR3 nucleotides read TGCGCCAGCAGCCAAGATCCAGGGGCCTACGAGCAGTACTTC. Protein sequence: CASSQDPGAYEQYF.

This chain uses TRBV5-1 with TRBJ2-1; 16 bases agree with TRBD2. Germline CDR1 is SGHRS and CDR2 is YFSETQ. This CDR3 has 20 residues. Trimming cost V 3 bases and J 8 bases; bases outside gene matches: 17. The CDR3 region has the DNA TGCGCCAGCAGCTGGCTCCCGGGACTAGCGGGGGGGCCGAATCACGATGAGCAGTTCTTC. Translating gives CASSWLPGLAGGPNHDEQFF.

This clonotype was recorded at least ten times. The rearrangement joins TRBV9 to TRBJ1-6, with D hard to call. The CDR3 is 14 residues long. Trimming removed 0 bases at V and 2 bases at J, with 3 bases between. The germline V gene has CDR1 SGDLS and CDR2 YYNGEE. CDR3 region: CASSVVPYNSPLHF. In DNA, the CDR3 is TGTGCCAGCAGCGTAGTGCCCTATAATTCACCCCTCCACTTT.

A word on this clonotype: The junction does not match germline at one end; this may be a read error. This chain links TRBV19 with TRBJ2-2; D is uncertain. The CDR3 is 11 residues long. CDR1 and CDR2 (germline): LNHDA, SQIVND (reference sequence). The chain's CDR3 is CASSIVGELFF. The CDR3 nucleotides read TGTGCCAGTAGCATAGTCGGGGAGCTGTTTTTT.

The chain combines TRBV7-8 with TRBJ2-7; D not resolved. This CDR3 contains 13 residues. V lost 1 base to trimming and J lost 6 bases, with 10 bases between them. Germline CDR1 SGHVS, CDR2 FQNEAQ. The CDR3 protein is CASSLGGSREQYV. CDR3 in DNA: TGTGCCAGCAGCTTAGGCGGAAGCCGCGAGCAGTACGTC.

This clonotype was detected ten times or more. Here the CDR3 reads CASRGLTDTQYF. CDR3 sequence (DNA): TGTGCCAGCCGAGGCCTTACAGATACGCAGTATTTT. The chain links TRBV6-5 to TRBJ2-3, with unresolved D. The CDR3 is made up of 12 amino acids. In germline, CDR1 is MNHEY, CDR2 SVGAGI. Trimming removed 8 bases at V and 3 bases at J, with 9 bases between.

The chain combines TRBV24-1 with TRBJ2-1, with a weak D call TRBD2 (7 bases). Germline CDR1 reads KGHDR; CDR2 reads SFDVKD. This CDR3 region has 15 residues. Trimming removed 7 bases from V and 12 bases from J, with 24 bases in between. CDR3 DNA sequence: TGTGCCACCAGAAAGGGGGGAGGGACGGCAGATACGCAGTTCTTC. It yields the protein CATRKGGGTADTQFF.

This clonotype was seen more than once but under ten times. This chain connects TRBV7-8 to TRBJ2-5; 9 bases fit TRBD2. V was pared by 3 bases and J by 5 bases, with 19 bases of the junction left unmatched. Germline CDR1 and CDR2: SGHVS and FQNEAQ. The CDR3 spans 19 residues. In nucleotides, the CDR3 is TGTGCCAGCAGCTTCCCCTGGGAGGCTAGCGGGACCGCGACGGAGACCCAGTACTTC. Translated: CASSFPWEASGTATETQYF.

The CDR3 loop is CASSLARGSGANTQYF. In DNA form, the CDR3 reads TGTGCCAGCAGCTTAGCGAGGGGTTCTGGGGCCAATACGCAGTATTTT. V and J are TRBV7-2 and TRBJ2-3; TRBD1 or TRBD2 may be the D gene (5 bases each). The ends were cut back, 0 bases at V and 7 bases at J, with 17 bases in the middle. Germline V gene sequence: CDR1 SGHTA, CDR2 FQGNSA. CDR3 length: 16 amino acids.

This clonotype was found a few times. The chain joins TRBV18 to TRBJ1-3, with D perhaps TRBD1 (5 bases). The CDR3 length is 15 residues. Germline loops: CDR1 KGHSH, CDR2 LQKENI. Trimming cost V 3 bases and J 0 bases, with 9 bases left between them. The CDR3 nucleotides read TGTGCCAGCTCACCGGGGACTCGCTCTGGAAACACCATATATTTT. Translating gives CASSPGTRSGNTIYF.

The CDR3 loop is CASSSTSGGAYELDTQYF. For the CDR3, the DNA is TGTGCCAGCAGCTCGACTAGCGGGGGGGCCTACGAGCTAGATACGCAGTATTTT. This chain uses TRBV7-2 with TRBJ2-3; 14 bases are a match to TRBD2. The germline CDR1 and CDR2 sequences are SGHTA and FQGNSA. The CDR3 is made up of 18 amino acids. J lost 5 bases, V lost 4 bases, and 11 bases had no gene match.

The chain links TRBV11-2 to TRBJ2-7, with 15 bases fitting TRBD2. The CDR3 runs 17 residues. V gave up 1 base and J gave up 2 bases; unmatched junction bases: 3. Germline V gives CDR1 SGHAT, CDR2 FQNNGV. This chain's CDR3 is CASSLVRTSGGAYEQYF. The CDR3 coding sequence is TGTGCCAGCAGCTTAGTCCGGACTAGCGGGGGGGCCTACGAGCAGTACTTC.

This clonotype has at least ten counts. The V and J genes are TRBV15 and TRBJ1-5; TRBD1 aligns across 12 bases. Germline CDR1 and CDR2: LNHNV and YYDKDF (reference sequence). J lost 5 bases, V lost 8 bases, and 7 bases had no gene match. The CDR3 has 15 amino acids. CDR3 sequence reads: CATRPGTGGYQPQHF. The DNA of the CDR3 is TGTGCCACCCGTCCCGGGACAGGGGGCTATCAGCCCCAGCATTTT.

This clonotype was counted at least ten times. J is TRBJ2-1 and V is TRBV15, with 8 bases matching TRBD2. This CDR3 has 14 residues. Germline loops: CDR1 LNHNV, CDR2 YYDKDF (reference sequence). V was pared by 5 bases and J by 7 bases, with 7 bases of the junction left unmatched. CDR3 nucleotide sequence: TGTGCCACCAGCTGGGTAGCGGGGAGGAATGAGCAGTTCTTC. It codes for CATSWVAGRNEQFF.

The chain couples TRBV9 to TRBJ2-5; D remains ambiguous. There are 13 residues in the CDR3. With 1 base removed from V and 7 bases from J, the gap between germline ends came to 11 bases. Germline V CDR1 and CDR2: SGDLS, YYNGEE. The CDR3 is CASSVTSETTQYF. The CDR3 DNA follows: TGTGCCAGCAGCGTAACGTCTGAAACGACCCAGTACTTC.